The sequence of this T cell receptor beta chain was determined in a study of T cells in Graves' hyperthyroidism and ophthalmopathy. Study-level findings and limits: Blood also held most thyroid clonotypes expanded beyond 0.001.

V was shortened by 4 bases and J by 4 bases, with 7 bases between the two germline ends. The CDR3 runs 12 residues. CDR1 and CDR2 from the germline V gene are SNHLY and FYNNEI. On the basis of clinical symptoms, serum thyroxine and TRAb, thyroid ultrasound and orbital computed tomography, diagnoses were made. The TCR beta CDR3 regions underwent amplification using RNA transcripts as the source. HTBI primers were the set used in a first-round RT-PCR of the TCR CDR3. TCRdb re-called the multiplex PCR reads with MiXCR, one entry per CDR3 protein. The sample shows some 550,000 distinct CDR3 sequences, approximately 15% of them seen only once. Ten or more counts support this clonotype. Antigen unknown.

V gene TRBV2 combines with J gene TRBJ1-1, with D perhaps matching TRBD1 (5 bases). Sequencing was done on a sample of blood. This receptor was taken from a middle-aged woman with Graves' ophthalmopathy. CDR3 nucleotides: TGTGCCAGCAGTGGAGGGGTCACTGAAGCTTTCTTT. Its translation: CASSGGVTEAFF.